A selection of T cell receptor beta chains follows, all from one sample in a study of T cells in Graves' hyperthyroidism and ophthalmopathy. TCRdb re-derived calls from the multiplex PCR reads in MiXCR, one entry per CDR3 protein. Here the sample spans roughly 580,000 distinct CDR3 sequences, about 43% being singletons. Sample: peripheral blood or thyroid tissue (not recorded which). The receptors were sampled from a woman aged 18-29 years with Graves' hyperthyroidism. The CDR3 runs from the conserved cysteine through the conserved F or W. D genes are given only for firm matches. Clone size is not always given. Where it is, it says once, few, many or a class for expanded clones.

>TRBJ2-7|-|TRBD1|TRBV29-1
TGCAGCGTTGATTGGGACAGGGGCTCCTACGAGCAGTACTTC
CSVDWDRGSYEQYF
>TRBJ2-3|-|TRBD2|TRBV4-2
TGTGCCAGCAGCACGACTAGCGGGAGCACAGATACGCAGTATTTT
CASSTTSGSTDTQYF
>TRBJ2-7|few|TRBD1|TRBV9
TGTGCCAGCAGCGTAGACGGGACAGGGTCCTACGAGCAGTACTTC
CASSVDGTGSYEQYF
>TRBJ2-5|many|TRBD2|TRBV2
TGTGCCAGCAGTGACGGGGGGGAAGAGACCCAGTACTTC
CASSDGGEETQYF
>TRBJ1-3|many|-|TRBV6-6
TGTGCCAGCAGTTACTCGGCGGTCCCCTCTGGAAACACCATATATTTT
CASSYSAVPSGNTIYF
>TRBJ2-7|-|TRBD1|TRBV7-9
TGTGCCAGCAGCTTATCGGACAGGAGACTTTACGAGCAGTACTTC
CASSLSDRRLYEQYF
>TRBJ1-5|few|-|TRBV20-1
TGCAGTGCTATAGAGACTCCAAATCAGCCCCAGCATTTT
CSAIETPNQPQHF
>TRBJ1-2|-|-|TRBV10-2
TGCGCCAGCAGTGCCGGGAGGCTGGGTTCCTATGGCTACACCTTC
CASSAGRLGSYGYTF
>TRBJ2-7|-|-|TRBV7-6
TGTGCTAGTAAGGACGCTTCCTACGAGCAGTACTTC
CASKDASYEQYF
>TRBJ2-7|few|TRBD1|TRBV6-5
TGTGCCAGCAGTTATTCGTGGGGGACAGGGTCCTACGAGCAGTACTTC
CASSYSWGTGSYEQYF
>TRBJ1-2|-|-|TRBV29-1
TGCAGCGTTGATAGCAACACCTTC
CSVDSNTF
>TRBJ1-4|many|-|TRBV2
TGTGCCAGCAGGGAGGCGGGGGAAAAACTGTTTTTT
CASREAGEKLFF
>TRBJ1-5|-|TRBD1|TRBV19
TGTGCCAGTAGTAGTCACACAGGGGATGTTAATCAGCCCCAGCATTTT
CASSSHTGDVNQPQHF
>TRBJ1-6|many|TRBD1|TRBV2
TGTGCCAGTCAGGGGGAAGGAAATTCACCCCTCCACTTT
CASQGEGNSPLHF
>TRBJ1-5|-|TRBD1|TRBV24-1
TGTGCCACCGGGACAGGGGGGAATCAGCCCCAGCATTTT
CATGTGGNQPQHF
>TRBJ2-7|-|-|TRBV5-4
TGTGCCAGCAGCTTGGCCTGGGACAAGGACTACGAGCAGTACTTC
CASSLAWDKDYEQYF
>TRBJ2-2|many|TRBD1|TRBV29-1
TGCAGCGTTGAATACAGGGGTGGCGGGGAGCTGTTTTTT
CSVEYRGGGELFF